The rows below give T cell receptor beta chains drawn from one sample of a study of sequential checkpoint blockade in melanoma. Using immunoSEQ multiplex PCR, the repertoire was profiled, and TCRdb retains in-frame clones only, with some absent. The data hold 550 to 650 clones, with over 20% observed a single time. This specimen was tumor tissue (inferred from file names), taken from a patient given nivolumab and ipilimumab in sequence. Receptors originate from a human donor with melanoma. Each CDR3 is given with its conserved first and last residue. A D gene is named only where the DNA matches it firmly. Size is stated for part of the rows, as once, few or many counts, or as a class when the clone is expanded.

abundance: -; j_gene: TRBJ1-2; d_gene: TRBD1; v_gene: TRBV19; CDR3nt: TGTGCCACCCGGGACAGGTATGGCTACACCTTC; CDR3aa: CATRDRYGYTF
abundance: medium-sized; j_gene: TRBJ2-3; d_gene: TRBD2; v_gene: TRBV11-3; CDR3nt: TGTGCCAGCAGCGGGACTAGCGGGAGGGCCACAGATACGCAGTATTTT; CDR3aa: CASSGTSGRATDTQYF
abundance: medium-sized; j_gene: TRBJ2-5; d_gene: -; v_gene: TRBV11-3; CDR3nt: TGTGCCAGCAGCGGAGGACAGCTGCCAAACCAAGAGACCCAGTACTTC; CDR3aa: CASSGGQLPNQETQYF
abundance: -; j_gene: TRBJ2-1; d_gene: -; v_gene: TRBV25-1; CDR3nt: TGTGCCAGCAGTGCACGTGGGAGTTTGGGTAATGAGCAGTTCTTC; CDR3aa: CASSARGSLGNEQFF
abundance: -; j_gene: TRBJ1-5; d_gene: -; v_gene: TRBV18; CDR3nt: TGTGCCAGCTCACCCGGGGTAGGGAGTCAGCCCCAGCATTTT; CDR3aa: CASSPGVGSQPQHF
abundance: large; j_gene: TRBJ1-1; d_gene: -; v_gene: TRBV11-3; CDR3nt: TGTGCCAGCAGCTTAAGGGACGATTTGACTGAAGCTTTCTTT; CDR3aa: CASSLRDDLTEAFF
abundance: -; j_gene: TRBJ2-3; d_gene: TRBD2; v_gene: TRBV9; CDR3nt: TGTGCCAGCAGCGTAGGGCGAGCGGGAGGGCCTAGTGAAGATACGCAGTATTTT; CDR3aa: CASSVGRAGGPSEDTQYF
abundance: -; j_gene: TRBJ2-7; d_gene: TRBD2; v_gene: TRBV6-8; CDR3nt: TGTGCCAGCAAACCTAGCGGGGAGACCTACGAGCAGTACTTC; CDR3aa: CASKPSGETYEQYF
abundance: medium-sized; j_gene: TRBJ2-7; d_gene: -; v_gene: TRBV6-8; CDR3nt: TGTGCCAGCACTTACCTGGCGGGCGGCCCTCCGAGCTCCTACGAGCAGTACTTC; CDR3aa: CASTYLAGGPPSSYEQYF
abundance: medium-sized; j_gene: TRBJ1-5; d_gene: TRBD1; v_gene: TRBV11-3; CDR3nt: TGTGCCAGCAGCTTAGAACTCAGGACAGGGTATAGCAATCAGCCCCAGCATTTT; CDR3aa: CASSLELRTGYSNQPQHF
abundance: -; j_gene: TRBJ1-2; d_gene: -; v_gene: TRBV29-1; CDR3nt: TGCAGCGTTCACACAGATACTCAAGGGGGCTACACCTTC; CDR3aa: CSVHTDTQGGYTF
abundance: -; j_gene: TRBJ2-1; d_gene: -; v_gene: TRBV12-5; CDR3nt: TGTGCTAGTGGTTCGCCCTTATCTAGCGTCCATGAGCAGTTCTTC; CDR3aa: CASGSPLSSVHEQFF
abundance: medium-sized; j_gene: TRBJ2-7; d_gene: TRBD2; v_gene: TRBV6-8; CDR3nt: TGTGCCAGCAGTGGGGGCGGGAGGTCGAACGAGCAGTACTTC; CDR3aa: CASSGGGRSNEQYF
abundance: medium-sized; j_gene: TRBJ2-2; d_gene: -; v_gene: TRBV11-3; CDR3nt: TGTGCCAGCAGCTTCGAGGAATACACCGGGGAGCTGTTTTTT; CDR3aa: CASSFEEYTGELFF
abundance: large; j_gene: TRBJ1-1; d_gene: -; v_gene: TRBV6-8; CDR3nt: TGTGCCAGCAGTCCCCCAGGTTGGCAGAACACTGAAGCTTTCTTT; CDR3aa: CASSPPGWQNTEAFF
abundance: -; j_gene: TRBJ2-4; d_gene: TRBD1; v_gene: TRBV25-1; CDR3nt: TGTGCCAGCAGTGCAGGGACAGGGAGGAACATTCAGTACTTC; CDR3aa: CASSAGTGRNIQYF
abundance: -; j_gene: TRBJ1-5; d_gene: TRBD1; v_gene: TRBV19; CDR3nt: TGTGCCAGTAGTCTCCGGGACAGGGGTAGCAATCAGCCCCAGCATTTT; CDR3aa: CASSLRDRGSNQPQHF
abundance: medium-sized; j_gene: TRBJ2-2; d_gene: TRBD2; v_gene: TRBV11-3; CDR3nt: TGTGCCAGCAGCTTAGTAGCGGGAGGGCCGGAAACCGGGGAGCTGTTTTTT; CDR3aa: CASSLVAGGPETGELFF
abundance: few; j_gene: TRBJ2-1; d_gene: -; v_gene: TRBV6-8; CDR3nt: TGTGCCAGCAGTTACCTTGGACAGTACAATGAGCAGTTCTTC; CDR3aa: CASSYLGQYNEQFF
abundance: few; j_gene: TRBJ2-7; d_gene: TRBD2; v_gene: TRBV11-3; CDR3nt: TGTGCCAGCAGCTTAGGGGTAGAGGGGCTAGCGGGAGGCTCCGAGCAGTACTTC; CDR3aa: CASSLGVEGLAGGSEQYF
abundance: medium-sized; j_gene: TRBJ1-2; d_gene: -; v_gene: TRBV11-3; CDR3nt: TGTGCCAGCAGCGGAATGTTAAGCAGAAAGACCTATGGCTACACCTTC; CDR3aa: CASSGMLSRKTYGYTF
abundance: -; j_gene: TRBJ2-1; d_gene: -; v_gene: TRBV12-5; CDR3nt: TGTGCCAGCGGAACCCACAATGAGCAGTTCTTC; CDR3aa: CASGTHNEQFF
abundance: few; j_gene: TRBJ1-4; d_gene: TRBD1; v_gene: TRBV6-8; CDR3nt: TGTGCCAGCAGCAGAACGGCCCATGGACAGGGAGATGAAAAACTGTTTTTT; CDR3aa: CASSRTAHGQGDEKLFF
abundance: -; j_gene: TRBJ2-3; d_gene: -; v_gene: TRBV12-2; CDR3nt: TGTGCAAGTCGCCCCGCCGATTTGGGAGGCACAGATACGCAGTATTTT; CDR3aa: CASRPADLGGTDTQYF
abundance: large; j_gene: TRBJ2-3; d_gene: TRBD2; v_gene: TRBV9; CDR3nt: TGTGCCAGCAGCCCGGGGACTAGCGACGGCACAGATACGCAGTATTTT; CDR3aa: CASSPGTSDGTDTQYF
abundance: medium-sized; j_gene: TRBJ2-1; d_gene: -; v_gene: TRBV11-3; CDR3nt: TGTGCCAGCGGATCCCTGGCGGGACTTTCAAATGAGCAGTTCTTC; CDR3aa: CASGSLAGLSNEQFF
abundance: -; j_gene: TRBJ2-7; d_gene: -; v_gene: TRBV6-8; CDR3nt: TGTGCCAGCAGCCCACCCGCCGGGGGGCTCTACGAGCAGTACTTC; CDR3aa: CASSPPAGGLYEQYF
abundance: -; j_gene: TRBJ2-3; d_gene: -; v_gene: TRBV19; CDR3nt: TGTGCCAGTAGTATCGGAGGGGGTAGCACAGATACGCAGTATTTT; CDR3aa: CASSIGGGSTDTQYF
abundance: medium-sized; j_gene: TRBJ2-7; d_gene: TRBD2; v_gene: TRBV6-8; CDR3nt: TGTGCCAGCATTAAAGCGGGGCTTTACGAGCAGTACTTC; CDR3aa: CASIKAGLYEQYF
abundance: medium-sized; j_gene: TRBJ2-1; d_gene: TRBD1; v_gene: TRBV6-8; CDR3nt: TGTGCCAGCAGTTATCTTCCCGGACAGGCCTCCTACAATGAGCAGTTCTTC; CDR3aa: CASSYLPGQASYNEQFF
abundance: -; j_gene: TRBJ2-5; d_gene: TRBD1; v_gene: TRBV6-8; CDR3nt: TGTGCCAGCAAATTGACAGGGGAAGGTGGAGAGACCCAGTACTTC; CDR3aa: CASKLTGEGGETQYF
abundance: few; j_gene: TRBJ2-1; d_gene: -; v_gene: TRBV9; CDR3nt: TGTGCCAGCAGCTCCAGCAGTTACAATGAGCAGTTCTTC; CDR3aa: CASSSSSYNEQFF
abundance: medium-sized; j_gene: TRBJ2-1; d_gene: TRBD2; v_gene: TRBV11-3; CDR3nt: TGTGCCAGCAGCTGGAAGACTAGCGACTACAATGAGCAGTTCTTC; CDR3aa: CASSWKTSDYNEQFF
abundance: once; j_gene: TRBJ2-5; d_gene: -; v_gene: TRBV19; CDR3nt: TGTGCCAGTAGTAAACTTATAGGTAGACAAGAGACCCAGTACTTC; CDR3aa: CASSKLIGRQETQYF
abundance: few; j_gene: TRBJ2-7; d_gene: TRBD2; v_gene: TRBV6-8; CDR3nt: TGTGCCAGCAGTTACCCCCGGGGGACTAGCGGTGCCTACGAGCAGTACTTC; CDR3aa: CASSYPRGTSGAYEQYF
abundance: medium-sized; j_gene: TRBJ1-1; d_gene: -; v_gene: TRBV11-3; CDR3nt: TGTGCCAGCAGCTTAGGAGGGACCGTAGGGCCTGAAGCTTTCTTT; CDR3aa: CASSLGGTVGPEAFF
abundance: few; j_gene: TRBJ2-2; d_gene: -; v_gene: TRBV28; CDR3nt: TGTGCCAGCAGTCGAGGGGGTTCCGGGGAGCTGTTTTTT; CDR3aa: CASSRGGSGELFF
abundance: large; j_gene: TRBJ1-1; d_gene: TRBD1; v_gene: TRBV11-3; CDR3nt: TGTGCCAGCAGCTACGACAGGGTGAACACTGAAGCTTTCTTT; CDR3aa: CASSYDRVNTEAFF
abundance: -; j_gene: TRBJ2-5; d_gene: TRBD2; v_gene: TRBV30; CDR3nt: TGTGCCTGGAGTGGGGGGGTTAGCGGGAACCAAGAGACCCAGTACTTC; CDR3aa: CAWSGGVSGNQETQYF
abundance: -; j_gene: TRBJ1-5; d_gene: -; v_gene: TRBV11-3; CDR3nt: TGTGCCAGCAGCTTAGATGCGCGAGGCGGCGCCCAGCATTTT; CDR3aa: CASSLDARGGAQHF
abundance: medium-sized; j_gene: TRBJ1-1; d_gene: -; v_gene: TRBV11-3; CDR3nt: TGTGCCAGCAGCGCCGACAGCTTGAACACTGAAGCTTTCTTT; CDR3aa: CASSADSLNTEAFF
abundance: -; j_gene: TRBJ2-1; d_gene: -; v_gene: TRBV9; CDR3nt: TGTGCCAGCAGCGAGGGCTCCTACAATGAGCAGTTCTTC; CDR3aa: CASSEGSYNEQFF
abundance: few; j_gene: TRBJ1-3; d_gene: -; v_gene: TRBV19; CDR3nt: TGTGCCAGTAGTATTGGGGAAGGCTCTGGAAACACCATATATTTT; CDR3aa: CASSIGEGSGNTIYF
abundance: -; j_gene: TRBJ2-1; d_gene: TRBD2; v_gene: TRBV18; CDR3nt: TGTGCCAGCACTGACTTAGGGCGGGAGAATGAGCAGTTCTTC; CDR3aa: CASTDLGRENEQFF
abundance: medium-sized; j_gene: TRBJ2-1; d_gene: -; v_gene: TRBV11-3; CDR3nt: TGTGCCAGCAGCCCCAGTCTCGGCCCTCTTTTGGAGCAGTTCTTC; CDR3aa: CASSPSLGPLLEQFF
abundance: medium-sized; j_gene: TRBJ1-2; d_gene: TRBD1; v_gene: TRBV11-3; CDR3nt: TGTGCCAGCAGCTTATCGGACAGGGGCCTCTATGGCTACACCTTC; CDR3aa: CASSLSDRGLYGYTF
abundance: -; j_gene: TRBJ2-7; d_gene: -; v_gene: TRBV29-1; CDR3nt: TGCAGCGTTGACACAGGGAGCAACGAGCAGTACTTC; CDR3aa: CSVDTGSNEQYF